This TCR beta chain was observed in a study of blood T cell repertoires in COVID-19. Authors' methods: Amplified reference gene primers provided the basis for estimating nucleated cell counts. Only in-frame clones appear in the TCRdb table, and some are missing; sequencing was by immunoSEQ multiplex PCR. The DNA gave D and trimming, while V, J and clone size come from that table. This table has more than 200,000 clones, around nine tenths appearing once. CDR1 and CDR2 from the germline V gene are SGHAT and FQNNGV. The CDR3 loop spans 17 amino acids. The trim removed 5 bases at V and 3 bases at J, leaving 7 bases unmatched. In Seattle, patients joined the study during active infection and were tracked longitudinally.

This TCR was sampled from a woman aged 55 to 70 with COVID-19, enrolled during active disease. Sample: peripheral blood. This rearrangement joins TRBV11-2 to TRBJ2-3; 14 nucleotides line up with TRBD2. The CDR3 DNA reads TGTGCCAGCAGCAGAGCGGGGACTAGCGGGAGAACAGATACGCAGTATTTT. Protein product: CASSRAGTSGRTDTQYF.